A selection of T cell receptor beta chains follows, all from one sample in a study of cytomegalovirus exposure and HLA in healthy donors. Produced via immunoSEQ multiplex PCR; TCRdb's table is partial and in-frame only. Of some 190,000 clones listed, 65% to 85% are singletons. Sequenced input: PBMCs. All receptors come from a girl aged 5-17 years in good health and CMV-seropositive. Both conserved end residues are part of each CDR3. A D gene is named only where the DNA matches it firmly. Clone size is not always given. Where it is, it says once, few, many or a class for expanded clones.

. | TRBJ2-1 | medium-sized | TRBV6-4 | TGTGCCAGCAGTGTAGGCAGGGGCGGCGATGAGCAGTTCTTC | CASSVGRGGDEQFF
. | TRBJ2-2 | few | TRBV5-1 | TGCGCCAGCAGCTCCACGAACACCGGGGAGCTGTTTTTT | CASSSTNTGELFF
TRBD1 | TRBJ2-7 | once | TRBV29-1 | TGCAGCGTTGATGGCTGGGACAGGGACCACTCTTTCTACGAGCAGTACTTC | CSVDGWDRDHSFYEQYF
. | TRBJ1-3 | . | TRBV15 | TGTGCCACCGCTATGGGTGGGGGGTTCTCTGGAAACACCATATATTTT | CATAMGGGFSGNTIYF
. | TRBJ2-7 | . | TRBV6-6 | TGTGCCAGCAGTTACTCACGGTCAACCTACGAGCAGTACTTC | CASSYSRSTYEQYF
. | TRBJ2-3 | . | TRBV5-1 | TGCGCCAGCAGCTTGCAGGGGATGAGCACAGATACGCAGTATTTT | CASSLQGMSTDTQYF
TRBD1 | TRBJ1-1 | . | TRBV7-8 | TGTGCCAGCAGCCGCGTAACAGGGACAGGGGGTCCGAACACTGAAGCTTTCTTT | CASSRVTGTGGPNTEAFF
. | TRBJ1-1 | few | TRBV11-3 | TGTGCCAGCAGCTCACAGGGGAACACTGAAGCTTTCTTT | CASSSQGNTEAFF
. | TRBJ2-2 | . | TRBV6-5 | TGTGCCAGCAGTTATAGGGGCACCGGGGAGCTGTTTTTT | CASSYRGTGELFF
. | TRBJ1-1 | . | TRBV6-4 | TGTGCCAGCAGTGACTGGACAGAATCTTCTGAAGCTTTCTTT | CASSDWTESSEAFF
TRBD1 | TRBJ1-4 | . | TRBV9 | TGTGCCAGCAGCCCGGACAGGGGGAGAGAAAAACTGTTTTTT | CASSPDRGREKLFF
. | TRBJ1-5 | . | TRBV6-4 | TGTGCCAGCAGTGTCGACAGGAATCAGCCCCAGCATTTT | CASSVDRNQPQHF
. | TRBJ1-1 | . | TRBV7-6 | TGTGCCAGCAGCTTATTTTCAGGTGCTGAAGCTTTCTTT | CASSLFSGAEAFF
TRBD1 | TRBJ2-5 | . | TRBV7-7 | TGTGCTAGCAGCCTTGGGACAGTGCAAGAGACCCAGTACTTC | CASSLGTVQETQYF
TRBD1 | TRBJ1-4 | . | TRBV18 | TGTGCCAGCTCACCAGCCGGGACAGGGGATGAAAAACTGTTTTTT | CASSPAGTGDEKLFF
. | TRBJ2-7 | once | TRBV10-3 | TGTGCCATCAGTGAGGGGGGCCACAGATCTTACGAGCAGTACTTC | CAISEGGHRSYEQYF
TRBD2 | TRBJ2-7 | . | TRBV4-3 | TGCGCCAGCACCCCCGAGGTGGGAGGGCCCCTCTACGAGCAGTACTTC | CASTPEVGGPLYEQYF
. | TRBJ2-1 | . | TRBV2 | TGTGCCAGCAGCGGGAGCTCCTACAATGAGCAGTTCTTC | CASSGSSYNEQFF
. | TRBJ1-1 | . | TRBV11-2 | TGTGCCAGCAGCTTAGACCTAAACACTGAAGCTTTCTTT | CASSLDLNTEAFF
. | TRBJ1-1 | few | TRBV6-5 | TGTGCCAGTATTAGACAGGCCTCGTTCACTGAAGCTTTCTTT | CASIRQASFTEAFF
TRBD1 | TRBJ2-7 | . | TRBV10-3 | TGTGCCATCAGCCCGGGACAGGGTAACTACGAGCAGTACTTC | CAISPGQGNYEQYF
TRBD2 | TRBJ2-5 | . | TRBV30 | TGTGCCTGGAGTTTGGGTACTAGCGGGGGACAAGAGACCCAGTACTTC | CAWSLGTSGGQETQYF
TRBD1 | TRBJ2-7 | . | TRBV10-3 | TGTGCCATCAGTGCCTGGACAGGGGCCTCCTACGAGCAGTACTTC | CAISAWTGASYEQYF
. | TRBJ1-2 | . | TRBV7-6 | TGTGCCAGCAGCTTAGGCCGGGCAGGGCGACACTATGGCTACACCTTC | CASSLGRAGRHYGYTF
. | TRBJ2-7 | . | TRBV7-9 | TGTGCCAGCAGCCCGAGGGACAAGGACTACGAGCAGTACTTC | CASSPRDKDYEQYF
. | TRBJ2-3 | once | TRBV5-6 | TGTGCCAGCAGCCACGCAGGGGTGACAACAGATACGCAGTATTTT | CASSHAGVTTDTQYF
TRBD1 | TRBJ1-2 | . | TRBV6-4 | TGTGCCAGCAGGTCCGCAGGGGGCAGTGGCTACACCTTC | CASRSAGGSGYTF
TRBD1 | TRBJ2-3 | . | TRBV14 | TGTGCCAGCAGCCAAGATACGGGACAGGGGATCGATACGCAGTATTTT | CASSQDTGQGIDTQYF
. | TRBJ1-2 | . | TRBV30 | TGTGCCTGGAAGGGCAGGGTGGGCGGCGGCTACACCTTC | CAWKGRVGGGYTF
. | TRBJ2-5 | . | TRBV6-5 | TGTGCCAGCAGTTACTACTTCTCAGGTGGAGAGACCCAGTACTTC | CASSYYFSGGETQYF
TRBD2 | TRBJ2-7 | . | TRBV25-1 | TGTGCCAGCAGTGAATTAGCGGGAGTACGCTACGAGCAGTACTTC | CASSELAGVRYEQYF
. | TRBJ2-3 | few | TRBV2 | TGTGCCAGCAGTGGAGGGTCACAGGGCGGGTTGGGGACGCAGTATTTT | CASSGGSQGGLGTQYF
TRBD2 | TRBJ2-4 | . | TRBV4-2 | TGTGCCAGCAGCAAAGCCTTGACTAGCGGGAGGGGTTTGGACAAAAACATTCAGTACTTC | CASSKALTSGRGLDKNIQYF
. | TRBJ2-6 | few | TRBV4-2 | TGTGCCAGCAGCTCACTTACGGGGAGCGCTGGGGCCAACGTCCTGACTTTC | CASSSLTGSAGANVLTF
. | TRBJ1-1 | . | TRBV6-1 | TGTGCCAGCAGTGAATATCCCCCTCTCTTT | CASSEYPPLF
TRBD1 | TRBJ2-6 | . | TRBV15 | TGTGCCACCGGGGACAGATACTCTGGGGCCAACGTCCTGACTTTC | CATGDRYSGANVLTF
TRBD1 | TRBJ1-1 | . | TRBV7-3 | TGTGCCAGCAGCTCCCGGACAGGGAAAGCTTTCTTT | CASSSRTGKAFF
TRBD1 | TRBJ2-5 | . | TRBV6-5 | TGTGCCAGCAGACAGGGGACAGCCCAAGAGACCCAGTACTTC | CASRQGTAQETQYF
TRBD1 | TRBJ1-2 | . | TRBV7-9 | TGTGCCAGCAGCGCTCAAGTGACAGGGTGGGATGGCTACACCTTC | CASSAQVTGWDGYTF
TRBD1 | TRBJ1-3 | . | TRBV5-1 | TGCGCCAGCAGCTTGGGGGACAGGTCCTCTGGAAACACCATATATTTT | CASSLGDRSSGNTIYF
TRBD1 | TRBJ1-2 | . | TRBV2 | TGTGCCAGCAGGACAGGGGGCGCGGGCTATGGCTACACCTTC | CASRTGGAGYGYTF
. | TRBJ1-1 | few | TRBV5-4 | TGTGCCAGCAGCTTGGGATCTCAGGGGCCGAACACTGAAGCTTTCTTT | CASSLGSQGPNTEAFF
. | TRBJ2-7 | . | TRBV27 | TGTGCCAGCAGTGCTAAGTCCGAACTTAACCCCTACGAGCAGTACTTC | CASSAKSELNPYEQYF
. | TRBJ2-1 | . | TRBV6-5 | TGTGCCAGCAGCCGCACAGGGAAGGGGTCCTATGAGCAGTTCTTC | CASSRTGKGSYEQFF
TRBD2 | TRBJ2-7 | . | TRBV6-5 | TGTGCCAGCAGTTACTCTAGCGGGAGGGCGGGTGAGCAGTACTTC | CASSYSSGRAGEQYF
. | TRBJ1-2 | . | TRBV19 | TGTGCCAGTAGTATAGAGGCAGGGGCCTATGGCTACACCTTC | CASSIEAGAYGYTF
. | TRBJ1-5 | . | TRBV7-2 | TGTGCCAGCAGCCCCCCCAATAGCAATCAGCCCCAGCATTTT | CASSPPNSNQPQHF
. | TRBJ1-2 | . | TRBV25-1 | TGTGCCAGCAGTGAACTTGGAGGCCCCACTTATGGCTACACCTTC | CASSELGGPTYGYTF
. | TRBJ2-1 | . | TRBV5-4 | TGTGCCAGCAGCCCGCCCCGTTTGGGGGCAGGCAATGAGCAGTTCTTC | CASSPPRLGAGNEQFF
TRBD1 | TRBJ1-2 | . | TRBV27 | TGTGCCAGCAAGGGACAGGGGCCAATCTATGGCTACACCTTC | CASKGQGPIYGYTF
. | TRBJ2-2 | . | TRBV6-5 | TGTGCCAGCAGTTACTCTGCCACTACCGGGGAGCTGTTTTTT | CASSYSATTGELFF
TRBD1 | TRBJ2-2 | . | TRBV7-9 | TGTGCCAGCAGCTTAGCCCCGACAGGGGATCTCACCGGGGAGCTGTTTTTT | CASSLAPTGDLTGELFF
TRBD1 | TRBJ1-2 | once | TRBV19 | TGTGCCAGCATCGGGACAGGGGGCATCTTAAGATATGGCTACACCTTC | CASIGTGGILRYGYTF
. | TRBJ2-1 | . | TRBV19 | TGTGCCAGTAGACGGGACTTCTCCTACAATGAGCAGTTCTTC | CASRRDFSYNEQFF
TRBD2 | TRBJ2-1 | . | TRBV14 | TGTGCCAGCAGCCATTGTAGCGGGAGGGCCAATGAGCAGTTCTTC | CASSHCSGRANEQFF
TRBD2 | TRBJ2-1 | once | TRBV10-3 | TGTGCCACACAGGGGTTATTAGCGGGAGGTACTCCAGGGAATGAGCAGTTCTTC | CATQGLLAGGTPGNEQFF